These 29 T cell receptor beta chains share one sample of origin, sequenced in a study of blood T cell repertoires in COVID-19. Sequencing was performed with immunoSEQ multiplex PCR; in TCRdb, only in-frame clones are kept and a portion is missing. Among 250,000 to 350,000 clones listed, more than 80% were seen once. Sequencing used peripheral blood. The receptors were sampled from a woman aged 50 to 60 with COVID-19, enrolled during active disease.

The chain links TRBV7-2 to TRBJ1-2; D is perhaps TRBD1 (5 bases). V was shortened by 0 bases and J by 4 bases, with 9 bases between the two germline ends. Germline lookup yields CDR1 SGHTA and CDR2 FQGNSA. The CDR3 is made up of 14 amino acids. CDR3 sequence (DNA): TGTGCCAGCAGCTTAGCATCGGGGGGCTATGGCTACACCTTC. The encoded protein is CASSLASGGYGYTF.

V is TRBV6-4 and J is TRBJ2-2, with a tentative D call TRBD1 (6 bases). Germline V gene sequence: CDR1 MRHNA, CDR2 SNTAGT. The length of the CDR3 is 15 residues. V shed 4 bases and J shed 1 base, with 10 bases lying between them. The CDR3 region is CASSADRMNTGELFF. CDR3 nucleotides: TGTGCCAGCAGTGCTGACAGGATGAACACCGGGGAGCTGTTTTTT.

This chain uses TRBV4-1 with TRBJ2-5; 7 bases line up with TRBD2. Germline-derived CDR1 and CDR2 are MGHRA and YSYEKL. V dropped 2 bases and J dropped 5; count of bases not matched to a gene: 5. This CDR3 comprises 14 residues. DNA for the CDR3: TGCGCCAGCAGCCAATTGGGACTATACGAGACCCAGTACTTC. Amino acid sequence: CASSQLGLYETQYF.

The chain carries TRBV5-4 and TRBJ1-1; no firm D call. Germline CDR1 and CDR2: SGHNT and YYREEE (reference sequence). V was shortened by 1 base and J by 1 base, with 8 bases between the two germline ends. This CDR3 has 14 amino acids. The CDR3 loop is CASSLYAGNTEAFF. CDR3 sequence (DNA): TGTGCCAGCAGCTTGTATGCGGGGAACACTGAAGCTTTCTTT.

The CDR3 region has the DNA TGTGCCAGCAGCCAACCACAGGGGGGCACTGAAGCTTTCTTT. Amino acid sequence: CASSQPQGGTEAFF. The chain links TRBV4-2 to TRBJ1-1; 8 nucleotides agree with TRBD1. Germline V gene lookup returns CDR1 LGHNA and CDR2 YNFKEQ. The CDR3 extends over 14 amino acids. V shed 2 bases, J shed 4 bases, and the junction held 3 bases outside the gene matches.

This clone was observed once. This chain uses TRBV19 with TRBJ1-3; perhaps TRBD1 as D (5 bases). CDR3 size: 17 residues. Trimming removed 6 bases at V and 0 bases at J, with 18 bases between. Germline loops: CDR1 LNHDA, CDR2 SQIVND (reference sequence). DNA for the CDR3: TGTGCCAGTAGCGCAAAGAGACAGACACTCTCTGGAAACACCATATATTTT. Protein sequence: CASSAKRQTLSGNTIYF. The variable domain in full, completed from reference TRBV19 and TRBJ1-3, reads DGGITQSPKYLFRKEGQNVTLSCEQNLNHDAMYWYRQDPGQGLRLIYYSQIVNDFQKGDIAEGYSVSREKKESFPLTVTSAQKNPTAFYLCASSAKRQTLSGNTIYFGEGSWLTVV.

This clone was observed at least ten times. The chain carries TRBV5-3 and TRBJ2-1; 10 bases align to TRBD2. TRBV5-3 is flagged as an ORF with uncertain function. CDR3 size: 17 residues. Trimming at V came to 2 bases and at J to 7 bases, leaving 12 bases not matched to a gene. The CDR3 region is CARSFCLAGDSRNEQFF. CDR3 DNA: TGTGCCAGAAGCTTTTGCCTAGCGGGAGACTCTCGGAATGAGCAGTTCTTC.

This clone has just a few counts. In DNA form, the CDR3 reads TGTGCCACCTCAGGGGGACTAGCGGGATTTAGCTCCTACAATGAGCAGTTCTTC. It specifies CATSGGLAGFSSYNEQFF. The gene calls are TRBV19 and TRBJ2-1, with 13 positions matching TRBD2. Germline loops: CDR1 LNHDA, CDR2 SQIVND (reference sequence). This CDR3 region has 18 residues. The J segment lost 0 bases and the V segment lost 10 bases, leaving 12 bases of the junction unmatched.

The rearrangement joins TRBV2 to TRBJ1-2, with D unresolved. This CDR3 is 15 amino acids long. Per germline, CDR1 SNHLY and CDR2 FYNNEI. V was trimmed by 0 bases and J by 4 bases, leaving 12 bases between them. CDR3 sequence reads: CASSEAPGRSYGYTF. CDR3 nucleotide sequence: TGTGCCAGCAGTGAAGCGCCGGGAAGGAGCTATGGCTACACCTTC.

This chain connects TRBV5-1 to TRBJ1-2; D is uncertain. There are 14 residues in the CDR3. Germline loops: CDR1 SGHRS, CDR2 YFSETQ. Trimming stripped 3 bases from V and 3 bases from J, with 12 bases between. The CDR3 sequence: CASSSMQAYYGYTF. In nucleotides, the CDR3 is TGCGCCAGCAGCTCAATGCAGGCCTACTATGGCTACACCTTC.

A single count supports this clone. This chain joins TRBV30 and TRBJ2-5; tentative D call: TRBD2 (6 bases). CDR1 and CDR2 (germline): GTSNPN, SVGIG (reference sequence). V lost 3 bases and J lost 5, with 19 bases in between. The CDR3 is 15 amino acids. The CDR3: CAWSVAGLTRETQYF. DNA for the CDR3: TGTGCCTGGAGCGTCGCGGGACTCACGAGGGAGACCCAGTACTTC.

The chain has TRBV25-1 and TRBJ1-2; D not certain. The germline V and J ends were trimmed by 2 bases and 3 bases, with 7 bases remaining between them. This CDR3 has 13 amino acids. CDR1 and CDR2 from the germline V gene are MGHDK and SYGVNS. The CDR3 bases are TGTGCCAGCAGTGAAGACTGGGACTATGGCTACACCTTC. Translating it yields CASSEDWDYGYTF.

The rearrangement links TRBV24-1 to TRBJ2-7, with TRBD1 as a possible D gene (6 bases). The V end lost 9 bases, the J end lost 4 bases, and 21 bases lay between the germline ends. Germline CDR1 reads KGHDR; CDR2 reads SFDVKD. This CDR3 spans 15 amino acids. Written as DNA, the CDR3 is TGTGCCACCCGCCCACCGGACAGCCTTTTTTACGAGCAGTACTTC. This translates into CATRPPDSLFYEQYF.

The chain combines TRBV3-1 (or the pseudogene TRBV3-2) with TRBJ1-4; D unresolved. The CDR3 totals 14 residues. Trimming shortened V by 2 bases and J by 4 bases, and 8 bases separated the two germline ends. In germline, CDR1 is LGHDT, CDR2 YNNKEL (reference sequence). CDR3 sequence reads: CASSQSHLNEKLFF. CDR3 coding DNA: TGTGCCAGCAGCCAATCACATCTTAATGAAAAACTGTTTTTT.

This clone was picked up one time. In DNA form, the CDR3 reads TGTGCCAGCAGTTACGGGGTCAGGGCTGGGGCCAACGTCCTGACTTTC. Its protein product is CASSYGVRAGANVLTF. V and J are TRBV6-5 and TRBJ2-6; perhaps TRBD1 as D (5 bases). The CDR3 loop spans 16 amino acids. Trimming shortened V by 2 bases and J by 2 bases, and 10 bases separated the two germline ends. The germline V gene encodes CDR1 MNHEY and CDR2 SVGAGI.

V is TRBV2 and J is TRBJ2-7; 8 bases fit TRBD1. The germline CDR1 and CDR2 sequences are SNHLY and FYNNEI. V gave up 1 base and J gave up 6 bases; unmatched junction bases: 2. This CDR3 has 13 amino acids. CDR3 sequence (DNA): TGTGCCAGCAGTGAAGTCAGGGGGCTCGAGCAGTACTTC. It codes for CASSEVRGLEQYF.

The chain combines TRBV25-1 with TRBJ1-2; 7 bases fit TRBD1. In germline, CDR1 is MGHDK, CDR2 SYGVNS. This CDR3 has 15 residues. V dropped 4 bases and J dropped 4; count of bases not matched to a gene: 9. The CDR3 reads CASSVNRGTGYGYTF. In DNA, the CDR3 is TGTGCCAGCAGTGTAAACAGGGGAACCGGCTATGGCTACACCTTC.

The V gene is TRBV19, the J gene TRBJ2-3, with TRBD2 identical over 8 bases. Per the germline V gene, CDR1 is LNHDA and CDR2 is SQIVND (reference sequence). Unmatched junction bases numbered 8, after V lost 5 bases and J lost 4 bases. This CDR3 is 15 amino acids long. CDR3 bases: TGTGCCAGTAGTCATACAGCGGGAGCAGCAGATACGCAGTATTTT. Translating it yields CASSHTAGAADTQYF.

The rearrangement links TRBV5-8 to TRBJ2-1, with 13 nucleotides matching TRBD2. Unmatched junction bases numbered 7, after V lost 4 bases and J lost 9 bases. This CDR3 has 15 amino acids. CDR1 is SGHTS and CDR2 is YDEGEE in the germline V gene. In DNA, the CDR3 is TGTGCCAGCAGCCCTTGGACTAGCGGGAGTAGTGAGCAGTTCTTC. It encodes CASSPWTSGSSEQFF. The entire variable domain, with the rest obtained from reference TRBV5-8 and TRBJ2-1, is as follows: EAGVTQSPTHLIKTRGQQATLRCSPISGHTSVYWYQQALGLGLQFLLWYDEGEERNRGNFPPRFSGRQFPNYSSELNVNALELEDSALYLCASSPWTSGSSEQFFGPGTRLTVL.

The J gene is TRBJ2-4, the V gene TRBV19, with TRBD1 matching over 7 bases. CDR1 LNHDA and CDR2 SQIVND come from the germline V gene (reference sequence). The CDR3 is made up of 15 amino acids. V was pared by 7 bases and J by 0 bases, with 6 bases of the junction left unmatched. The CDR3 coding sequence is TGTGCCAGTAAGGGACAGTCCCTAGCCAAAAACATTCAGTACTTC. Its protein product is CASKGQSLAKNIQYF. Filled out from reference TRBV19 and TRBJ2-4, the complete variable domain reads DGGITQSPKYLFRKEGQNVTLSCEQNLNHDAMYWYRQDPGQGLRLIYYSQIVNDFQKGDIAEGYSVSREKKESFPLTVTSAQKNPTAFYLCASKGQSLAKNIQYFGAGTRLSVL.

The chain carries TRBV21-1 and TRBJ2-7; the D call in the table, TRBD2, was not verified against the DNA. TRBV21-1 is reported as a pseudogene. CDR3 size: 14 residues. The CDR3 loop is CASRKTSWSYEQYF. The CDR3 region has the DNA TGTGCCAGCAGGAAGACTAGCTGGTCCTACGAGCAGTACTTC.

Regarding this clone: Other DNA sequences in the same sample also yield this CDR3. For the CDR3, the DNA is TGTGCCAGCAGCGGGACTAGTCGGAATGAGCAGTTCTTC. Amino acid sequence: CASSGTSRNEQFF. The chain combines TRBV9 with TRBJ2-1, with 7 bases lining up with TRBD2. Germline lookup yields CDR1 SGDLS and CDR2 YYNGEE. After removal of 3 bases from V and 7 bases from J, the junction contained 4 bases not matched to a gene. There are 13 residues in the CDR3.

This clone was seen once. The CDR3 nucleotides read TGTGCCAGCAGCTTAGGCCTAGCGGGGTGGACCGGGGAGCTGTTTTTT. Encoded protein: CASSLGLAGWTGELFF. The chain uses TRBV13 and TRBJ2-2; 9 bases align to TRBD2. The CDR3 has 16 residues. J lost 5 bases, V lost 0 bases, and 4 bases had no gene match. CDR1 and CDR2 (germline): PRHDT, FYEKMQ (reference sequence). Looking up the rest from reference TRBV13 and TRBJ2-2 gives the full variable domain: AAGVIQSPRHLIKEKRETATLKCYPIPRHDTVYWYQQGPGQDPQFLISFYEKMQSDKGSIPDRFSAQQFSDYHSELNMSSLELGDSALYFCASSLGLAGWTGELFFGEGSRLTVL.

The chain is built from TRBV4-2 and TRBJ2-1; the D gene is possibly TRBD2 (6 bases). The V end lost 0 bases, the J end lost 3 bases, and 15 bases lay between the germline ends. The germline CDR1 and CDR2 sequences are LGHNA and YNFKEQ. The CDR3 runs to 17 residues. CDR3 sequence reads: CASSQDAHGSLYNEQFF. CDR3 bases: TGTGCCAGCAGCCAAGATGCTCACGGGAGTCTCTACAATGAGCAGTTCTTC.

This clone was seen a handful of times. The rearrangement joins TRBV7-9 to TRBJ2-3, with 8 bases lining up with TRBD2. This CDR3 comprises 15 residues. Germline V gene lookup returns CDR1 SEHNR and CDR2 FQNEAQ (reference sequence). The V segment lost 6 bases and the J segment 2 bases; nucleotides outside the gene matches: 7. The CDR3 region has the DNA TGTGCCAGCAGGCTAACAGGACTAGCCACAGATACGCAGTATTTT. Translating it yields CASRLTGLATDTQYF.

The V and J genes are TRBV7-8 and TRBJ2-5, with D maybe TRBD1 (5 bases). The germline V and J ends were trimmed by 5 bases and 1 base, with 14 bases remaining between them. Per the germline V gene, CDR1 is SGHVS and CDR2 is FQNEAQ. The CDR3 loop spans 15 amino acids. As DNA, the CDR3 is TGTGCCAGCAGCGCAAGAACAGGTGGCCAAGAGACCCAGTACTTC. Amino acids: CASSARTGGQETQYF.

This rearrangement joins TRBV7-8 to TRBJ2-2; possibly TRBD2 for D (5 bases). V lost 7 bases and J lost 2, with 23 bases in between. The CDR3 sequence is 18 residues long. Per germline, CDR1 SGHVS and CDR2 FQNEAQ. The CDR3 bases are TGTGCCAGCACCTCCCCCTTCCTACGGGAAGTAAACACCGGGGAGCTGTTTTTT. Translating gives CASTSPFLREVNTGELFF.

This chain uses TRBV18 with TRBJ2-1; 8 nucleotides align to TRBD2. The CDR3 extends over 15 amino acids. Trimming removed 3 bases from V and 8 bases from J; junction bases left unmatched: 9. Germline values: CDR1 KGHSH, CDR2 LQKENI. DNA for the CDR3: TGTGCCAGCTCACCCCCAGGTTCGCGGGAGGATGAGCAGTTCTTC. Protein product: CASSPPGSREDEQFF.

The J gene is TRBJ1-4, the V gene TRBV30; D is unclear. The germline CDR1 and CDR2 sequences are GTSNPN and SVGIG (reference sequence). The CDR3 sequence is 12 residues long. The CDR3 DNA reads TGTGTGGCTCGCACCTTTAATGAAAAACTGTTTTTT. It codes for CVARTFNEKLFF.